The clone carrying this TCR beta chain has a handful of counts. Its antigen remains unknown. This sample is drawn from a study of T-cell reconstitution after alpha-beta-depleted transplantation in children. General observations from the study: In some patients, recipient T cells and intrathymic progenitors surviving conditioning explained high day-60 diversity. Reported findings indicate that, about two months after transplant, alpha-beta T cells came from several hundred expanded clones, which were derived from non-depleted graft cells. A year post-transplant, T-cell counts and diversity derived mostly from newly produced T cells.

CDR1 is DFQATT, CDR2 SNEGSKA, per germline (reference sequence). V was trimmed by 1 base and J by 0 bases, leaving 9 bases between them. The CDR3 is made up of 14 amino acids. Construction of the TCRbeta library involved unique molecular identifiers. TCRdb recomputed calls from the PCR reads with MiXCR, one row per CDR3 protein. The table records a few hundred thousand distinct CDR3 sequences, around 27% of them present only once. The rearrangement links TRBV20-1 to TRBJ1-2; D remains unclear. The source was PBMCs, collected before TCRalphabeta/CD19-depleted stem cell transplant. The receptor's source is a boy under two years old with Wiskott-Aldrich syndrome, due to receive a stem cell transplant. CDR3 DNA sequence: TGCAGTGCTAGAGGAGTTACTTCTAACTATGGCTACACCTTC. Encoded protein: CSARGVTSNYGYTF.